The 15 T cell receptor beta chains reported below all come from one sample, sequenced in a study of blood T cell repertoires in COVID-19. Produced via immunoSEQ multiplex PCR; TCRdb's table is partial and in-frame only. The sample gives 270,000 or so clones, about 90% of which show up once; roughly 4.3% is in the top ten. The sequenced material came from PBMCs or T cells enriched from blood (not recorded which). These receptors were collected from a woman in her twenties or thirties with acute COVID-19.

The CDR3 loop is CASSTGARKPQHF. The CDR3 bases are TGTGCCAGTAGTACAGGGGCAAGAAAGCCCCAGCATTTT. V gene TRBV19 combines with J gene TRBJ1-5; possible D gene TRBD1, 6 bases. The V end was cut by 4 bases, the J end by 8 bases, with 12 bases between. The CDR3 loop spans 13 amino acids. Germline CDR1 and CDR2: LNHDA and SQIVND (reference sequence).

This rearrangement joins TRBV25-1 to TRBJ2-3, with 9 bases fitting TRBD2. V dropped 3 bases and J dropped 2; count of bases not matched to a gene: 3. CDR1 and CDR2 from the germline V gene are MGHDK and SYGVNS. The CDR3 runs to 15 residues. CDR3 sequence: CASSETSGHTDTQYF. The CDR3 DNA reads TGTGCCAGCAGTGAGACTAGCGGACACACAGATACGCAGTATTTT.

This chain uses TRBV11-2 with TRBJ2-2; 7 bases line up with TRBD2. CDR1 is SGHAT, CDR2 FQNNGV, per germline. This CDR3 is 17 amino acids long. The V segment lost 0 bases and the J segment 5 bases; nucleotides outside the gene matches: 9. In DNA form, the CDR3 reads TGTGCCAGCAGCTTAGATCTTTGGGAGGGGAGAACCGGGGAGCTGTTTTTT. This encodes CASSLDLWEGRTGELFF.

The rearrangement links TRBV6-5 to TRBJ2-7, with 9 bases lining up with TRBD1. The germline V gene encodes CDR1 MNHEY and CDR2 SVGAGI. Trimming at V came to 7 bases and at J to 3 bases, leaving 7 bases not matched to a gene. This CDR3 is 14 amino acids long. The CDR3 region has the DNA TGTGCCAGCATAATGACAGGGGGTTACTACGAGCAGTACTTC. Translation gives CASIMTGGYYEQYF.

V is TRBV9 and J is TRBJ1-1, with D tentatively TRBD1 (6 bases). The CDR3 runs 13 residues. CDR1 is SGDLS and CDR2 is YYNGEE in the germline V gene. V dropped 5 bases and J dropped 4 bases, with 12 bases sitting between them. Here the CDR3 reads CASSHTGFTEAFF. In DNA form, the CDR3 reads TGTGCCAGCAGTCATACAGGGTTCACTGAAGCTTTCTTT.

This clone came up once. The chain is built from TRBV27 and TRBJ2-1; tentative D call: TRBD1 (6 bases). From germline, CDR1 is MNHEY and CDR2 SMNVEV (reference sequence). V was trimmed by 6 bases and J by 3 bases, leaving 21 bases between them. The CDR3 sequence is 17 residues long. The CDR3 region has the DNA TGTGCCAGCAGGCAGGAAGCTACAGGGTCCTACTACAATGAGCAGTTCTTC. Its translation: CASRQEATGSYYNEQFF.

This chain uses TRBV3-1 (or the pseudogene TRBV3-2) with TRBJ2-7; TRBD2 might be the D (6 bases). The germline V and J ends were trimmed by 4 bases and 2 bases, with 21 bases remaining between them. Germline values: CDR1 LGHDT, CDR2 YNNKEL (reference sequence). The CDR3 is made up of 17 amino acids. CDR3: CASSRVSGAAPTYEQYF. In nucleotides, the CDR3 is TGTGCCAGCAGCCGAGTTTCGGGAGCAGCGCCGACCTACGAGCAGTACTTC.

The chain recombines TRBV29-1 with TRBJ1-1; the match to TRBD1 covers 9 bases. This CDR3 has 15 residues. Germline assignment: CDR1 SQVTM and CDR2 ANQGSEA. After removal of 7 bases from V and 6 bases from J, the junction contained 15 bases not matched to a gene. CDR3 nucleotide sequence: TGCAGCGCCCTGAGGGGCGACAGGGGGATGGCTGAAGCTTTCTTT. This translates into CSALRGDRGMAEAFF. Filled out from reference TRBV29-1 and TRBJ1-1, the complete variable domain reads SAVISQKPSRDICQRGTSLTIQCQVDSQVTMMFWYRQQPGQSLTLIATANQGSEATYESGFVIDKFPISRPNLTFSTLTVSNMSPEDSSIYLCSALRGDRGMAEAFFGQGTRLTVV.

The chain uses TRBV7-2 and TRBJ1-1; TRBD1 matches 8 bases. Trimming removed 5 bases from V and 5 bases from J; junction bases left unmatched: 7. Germline V lookup: CDR1 SGHTA, CDR2 FQGNSA. The CDR3 length is 14 residues. The CDR3 is CASSRTGSGTEAFF. The CDR3 nucleotides are TGTGCCAGCAGCCGGACAGGGTCGGGGACTGAAGCTTTCTTT. Together with reference TRBV7-2 and TRBJ1-1, the CDR3 gives the full variable domain: GAGVSQSPSNKVTEKGKDVELRCDPISGHTALYWYRQSLGQGLEFLIYFQGNSAPDKSGLPSDRFSAERTGGSVSTLTIQRTQQEDSAVYLCASSRTGSGTEAFFGQGTRLTVV.

The table lists this clone with a count of one. The chain carries TRBV7-9 and TRBJ1-2; D unresolved. The CDR3 has 13 residues. Germline CDR1 is SEHNR and CDR2 is FQNEAQ (reference sequence). The germline V and J ends were trimmed by 4 bases and 7 bases, with 13 bases remaining between them. CDR3: CASSSTPLSGYTF. The CDR3 region has the DNA TGTGCCAGCAGCTCCACTCCCCTCTCTGGCTACACCTTC.

This rearrangement joins TRBV2 to TRBJ1-2, with TRBD1 matching over 9 bases. This CDR3 is built from 12 residues. V lost 6 bases, J lost 8 bases, and 4 bases stayed unmatched. Germline CDR1 reads SNHLY; CDR2 reads FYNNEI. CDR3 sequence: CASRGTGNGYTF. The CDR3 nucleotides read TGTGCCAGCAGAGGGACAGGGAACGGCTACACCTTC.

The V gene is TRBV7-2, the J gene TRBJ2-7; weak D call: TRBD1 (6 bases). Trimming took off 4 bases at V and 4 bases at J, with 20 bases between the two ends. Per the germline V gene, CDR1 is SGHTA and CDR2 is FQGNSA. The CDR3 has 16 residues. CDR3 region: CASSSAGGTGFYEQYF. The CDR3 DNA sequence: TGTGCCAGCAGCTCGGCAGGAGGTACAGGGTTTTACGAGCAGTACTTC.

The chain is built from TRBV19 and TRBJ1-2; 7 bases are shared with TRBD1. J lost 0 bases, V lost 7 bases, and 11 bases had no gene match. The CDR3 loop spans 16 amino acids. Germline CDR1 is LNHDA and CDR2 is SQIVND (reference sequence). The CDR3 region has the DNA TGTGCCAGTATGAAGACAGGGCTGTACCCTAACTATGGCTACACCTTC. Protein sequence: CASMKTGLYPNYGYTF.

The J gene is TRBJ1-3, the V gene TRBV4-1, with D possibly TRBD1 on 6 matching bases. The germline CDR1 and CDR2 sequences are MGHRA and YSYEKL. Trimming pared 3 bases from V and 0 bases from J, leaving 27 bases between. This CDR3 is 21 amino acids long. CDR3 in DNA: TGCGCCAGCAGCCACTACTTCCGTAGGGGGGGACTCCAGAGCTCTGGAAACACCATATATTTT. Protein sequence: CASSHYFRRGGLQSSGNTIYF.

This clone was detected only once. The chain uses TRBV10-3 and TRBJ2-3; TRBD2 agrees at 11 bases. The CDR3 covers 16 residues. Germline CDR1 and CDR2: ENHRY and SYGVKD. J was trimmed by 0 bases and V by 5 bases; bases with no gene match: 4. CDR3 nucleotides: TGTGCCATCAGTACGACTAGCGGGGCTAGCACAGATACGCAGTATTTT. It yields the protein CAISTTSGASTDTQYF.